There are a few counts of the clone carrying this T cell receptor beta chain. These data are taken from a study of shared clonotypes between healthy human individuals. About the research overall: The study used three CD4 naive, three CD4 memory, two CD8 naive and one CD8 memory plate per donor.

CDR1 is MNHNY and CDR2 is SVGAGI in the germline V gene (reference sequence). The length of the CDR3 is 14 residues. With V trimmed by 8 bases and J by 1 base, 5 bases remained unmatched. Data came from immunoSEQ multiplex PCR; TCRdb stores just in-frame clones and leaves some out. Among 980,000 or so clones, 76% were seen once, and the ten largest hold over 1.3%. This clonotype was sampled from a man in his late teens or twenties in good health. Sequenced input: memory CD4+ T cells sorted from blood. The subset is: CD45RA-negative fraction. The gene calls are TRBV6-6 and TRBJ2-4; TRBD1 matches at 7 bases. CDR3 loop: CASDLQGAKNIQYF. CDR3 DNA sequence: TGTGCCAGCGACTTACAGGGGGCCAAAAACATTCAGTACTTC.